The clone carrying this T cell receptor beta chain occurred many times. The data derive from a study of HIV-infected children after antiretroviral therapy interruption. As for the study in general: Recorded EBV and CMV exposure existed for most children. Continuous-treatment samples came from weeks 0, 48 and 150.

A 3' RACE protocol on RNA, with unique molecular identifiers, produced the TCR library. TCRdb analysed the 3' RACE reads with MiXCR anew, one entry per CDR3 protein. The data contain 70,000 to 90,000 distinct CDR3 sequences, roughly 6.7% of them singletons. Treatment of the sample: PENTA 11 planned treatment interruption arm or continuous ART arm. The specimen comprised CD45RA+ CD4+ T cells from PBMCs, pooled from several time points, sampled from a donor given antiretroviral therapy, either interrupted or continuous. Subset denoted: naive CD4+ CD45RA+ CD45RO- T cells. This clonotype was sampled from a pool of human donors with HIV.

The CDR3 reads CASSLSGNTEAFF. DNA of the CDR3: TGTGCCAGCTCCCTCTCAGGGAACACTGAAGCTTTCTTT. The chain recombines TRBV18 with TRBJ1-1; D not certain. Trimming pared 6 bases from V and 1 base from J, leaving 9 bases between. This CDR3 region has 13 residues. Germline V lookup: CDR1 KGHSH, CDR2 LQKENI.